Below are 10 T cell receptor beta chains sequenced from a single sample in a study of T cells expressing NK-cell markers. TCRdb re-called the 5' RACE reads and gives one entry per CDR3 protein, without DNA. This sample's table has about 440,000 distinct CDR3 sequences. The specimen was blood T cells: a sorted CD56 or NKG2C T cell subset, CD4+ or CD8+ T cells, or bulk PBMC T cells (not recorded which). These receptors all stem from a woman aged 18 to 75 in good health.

The CDR3 protein is CANSKAGQGYTEAFF. The V call is TRBV21-1, the J call TRBJ1-1; the D gene TCRdb calls, TRBD1, cannot be checked with no DNA. TRBV21-1 is shown as a pseudogene. This CDR3 comprises 15 residues.

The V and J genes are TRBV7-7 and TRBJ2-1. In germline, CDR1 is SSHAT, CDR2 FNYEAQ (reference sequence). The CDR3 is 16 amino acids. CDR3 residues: CASSLWLSDGSNEQFF.

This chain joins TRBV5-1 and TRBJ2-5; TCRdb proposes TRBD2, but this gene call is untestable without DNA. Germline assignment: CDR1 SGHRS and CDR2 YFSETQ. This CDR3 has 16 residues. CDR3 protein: CASSPGASGGQETQYF.

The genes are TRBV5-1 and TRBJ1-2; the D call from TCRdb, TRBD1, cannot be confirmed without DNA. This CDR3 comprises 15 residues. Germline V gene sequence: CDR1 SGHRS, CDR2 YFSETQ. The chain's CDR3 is CASSMSGTEIRGYTF.

CDR3 sequence reads: CSISSGSTDTQYF. The chain is built from TRBV29-1 and TRBJ2-3; as DNA is missing, the TRBD2 call by TCRdb cannot be tested. The CDR3 is 13 residues long. The germline V gene has CDR1 SQVTM and CDR2 ANQGSEA.

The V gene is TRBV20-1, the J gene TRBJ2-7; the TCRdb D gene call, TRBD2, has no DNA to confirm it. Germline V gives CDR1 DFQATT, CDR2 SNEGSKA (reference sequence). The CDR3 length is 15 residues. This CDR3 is CSARDLASGSYEQYF.

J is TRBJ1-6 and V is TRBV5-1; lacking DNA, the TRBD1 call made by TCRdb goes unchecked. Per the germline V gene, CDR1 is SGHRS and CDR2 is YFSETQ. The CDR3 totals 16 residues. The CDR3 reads CASSLSTGGIGSPLHF.

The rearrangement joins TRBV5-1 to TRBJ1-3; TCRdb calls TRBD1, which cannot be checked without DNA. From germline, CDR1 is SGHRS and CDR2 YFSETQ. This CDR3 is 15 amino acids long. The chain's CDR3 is CASSLDPVAGNTIYF.

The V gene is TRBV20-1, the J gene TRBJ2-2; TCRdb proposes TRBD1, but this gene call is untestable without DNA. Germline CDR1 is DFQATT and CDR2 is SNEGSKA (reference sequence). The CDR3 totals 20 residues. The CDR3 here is CSARDPGQGVMGELTGELFF.

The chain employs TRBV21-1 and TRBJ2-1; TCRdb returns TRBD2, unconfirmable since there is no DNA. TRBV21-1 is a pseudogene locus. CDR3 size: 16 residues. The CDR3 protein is CASSARPGSSYNEQFF.